This entry describes one TCR beta chain. Amplification targeted the TCR beta CDR3 regions, with RNA transcripts as the source material. RT-PCR in the first round used HTBI primers; a second-round multiplex PCR followed. TCRdb used MiXCR to reprocess the multiplex PCR reads, holding one entry per CDR3 protein. The repertoire consists of around 600,000 distinct CDR3 sequences, with roughly two fifths occurring once and the leading ten covering 3.3%. The data originate from a study of Graves' ophthalmopathy and Graves' hyperthyroidism. Looked up from germline, CDR1 is SEHNR and CDR2 is FQNEAQ (reference sequence). CDR3 length equals 15 residues. Trimming removed 1 base from V and 5 bases from J, with 11 bases in between. Each donor who had ophthalmopathy showed moderate-to-severe activity, a CAS of ≥3, a NOSPECS of ≥4, and a duration under 3 months. PBMCs originated in about 9.8 ml of fresh peripheral blood.

The material sequenced was peripheral blood. The chain links TRBV7-9 to TRBJ2-2; D unclear. This clonotype was sampled from an adult man with Graves' ophthalmopathy. The CDR3 DNA sequence: TGTGCCAGCAGCTTAGAGTCTAGTTCTACCGGGGAGCTGTTTTTT. The encoded protein is CASSLESSSTGELFF.